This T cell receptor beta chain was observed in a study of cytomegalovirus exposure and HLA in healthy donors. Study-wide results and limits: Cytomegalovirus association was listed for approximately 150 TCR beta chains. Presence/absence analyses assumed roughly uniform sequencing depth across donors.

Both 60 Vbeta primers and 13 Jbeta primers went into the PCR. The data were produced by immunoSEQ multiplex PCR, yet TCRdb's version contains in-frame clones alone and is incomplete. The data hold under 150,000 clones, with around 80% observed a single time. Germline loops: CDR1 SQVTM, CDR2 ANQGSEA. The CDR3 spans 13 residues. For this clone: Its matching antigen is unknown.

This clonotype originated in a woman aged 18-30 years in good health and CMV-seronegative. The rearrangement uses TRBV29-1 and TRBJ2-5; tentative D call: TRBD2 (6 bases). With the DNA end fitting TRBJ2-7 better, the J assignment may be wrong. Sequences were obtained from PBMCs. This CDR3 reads CSVFDGRPHEQYF. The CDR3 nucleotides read TGCAGCGTTTTCGACGGGAGACCCCACGAGCAGTACTTC.